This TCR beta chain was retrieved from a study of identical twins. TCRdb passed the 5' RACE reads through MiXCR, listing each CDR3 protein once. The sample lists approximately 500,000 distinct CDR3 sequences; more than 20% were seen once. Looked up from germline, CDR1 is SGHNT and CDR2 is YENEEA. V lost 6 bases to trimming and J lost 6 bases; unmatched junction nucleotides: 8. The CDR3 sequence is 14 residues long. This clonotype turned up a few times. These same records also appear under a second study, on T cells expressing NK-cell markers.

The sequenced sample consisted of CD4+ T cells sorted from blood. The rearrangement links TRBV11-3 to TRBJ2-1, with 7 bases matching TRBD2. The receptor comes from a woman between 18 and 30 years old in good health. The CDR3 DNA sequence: TGTGCCAGCAGGACTAGCCTGAGGGGCAATGAGCAGTTCTTC. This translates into CASRTSLRGNEQFF.